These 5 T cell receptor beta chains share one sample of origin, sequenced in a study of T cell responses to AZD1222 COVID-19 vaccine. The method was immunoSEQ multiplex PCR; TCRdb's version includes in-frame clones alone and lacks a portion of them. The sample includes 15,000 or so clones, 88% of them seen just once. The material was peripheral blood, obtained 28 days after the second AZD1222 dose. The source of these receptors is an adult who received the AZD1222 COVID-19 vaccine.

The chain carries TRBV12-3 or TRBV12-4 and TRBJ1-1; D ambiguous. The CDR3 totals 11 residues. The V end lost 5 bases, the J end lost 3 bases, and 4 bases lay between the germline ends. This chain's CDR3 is CASSRDTEAFF. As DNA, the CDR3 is TGTGCCAGCAGTCGGGACACTGAAGCTTTCTTT.

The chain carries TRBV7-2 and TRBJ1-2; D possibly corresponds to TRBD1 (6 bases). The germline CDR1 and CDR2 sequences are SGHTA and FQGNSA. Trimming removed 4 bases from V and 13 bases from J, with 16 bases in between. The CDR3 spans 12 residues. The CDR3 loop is CASSYRPGGGTF. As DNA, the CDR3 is TGTGCCAGCAGCTACAGACCGGGAGGGGGCACCTTC.

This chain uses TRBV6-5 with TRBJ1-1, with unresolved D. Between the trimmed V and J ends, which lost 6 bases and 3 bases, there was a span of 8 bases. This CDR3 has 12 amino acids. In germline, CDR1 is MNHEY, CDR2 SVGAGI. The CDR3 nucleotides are TGTGCCAGCAGACGCGACGACACTGAAGCTTTCTTT. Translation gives CASRRDDTEAFF.

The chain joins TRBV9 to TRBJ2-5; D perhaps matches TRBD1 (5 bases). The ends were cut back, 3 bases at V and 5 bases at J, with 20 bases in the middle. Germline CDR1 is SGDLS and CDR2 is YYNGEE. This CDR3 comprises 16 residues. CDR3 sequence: CASSARPDSWGETQYF. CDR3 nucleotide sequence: TGTGCCAGCAGCGCTCGGCCTGACAGTTGGGGCGAGACCCAGTACTTC.

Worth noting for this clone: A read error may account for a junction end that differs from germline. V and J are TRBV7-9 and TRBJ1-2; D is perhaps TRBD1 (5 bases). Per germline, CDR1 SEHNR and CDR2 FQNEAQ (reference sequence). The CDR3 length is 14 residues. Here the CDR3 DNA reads TGTGCCAACAGCCCCCCCTGGGGGGGAGATGGCTACACCTTC. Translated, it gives CANSPPWGGDGYTF.